Detailed here is one T cell receptor (beta chain). Antigen unknown. This CDR3 region has 14 residues. Trimming pared 5 bases from V and 2 bases from J, leaving 12 bases between. Germline V lookup: CDR1 SGHAT, CDR2 FQNNGV. The data were obtained in a study of cytomegalovirus exposure and HLA in healthy donors. Study results and caveats: Three CMV-associated chains proved CMV antigen-specific in vitro. Among the most significant clusters, several appeared linked to common viral pathogens in a later analysis. Later work found that TCR association rates differed between HLA loci; DRB1 had the most and HLA-C the fewest.

PCR was performed using 60 Vbeta and 13 Jbeta primers. Profiled with immunoSEQ multiplex PCR; TCRdb holds only in-frame clones, not every one. The sample consists of around 130,000 clones, around 80% of them appearing once. What was sequenced was PBMCs. This sequence was found in a woman in her fifties or sixties in good health and CMV-seronegative. The chain uses TRBV11-2 and TRBJ1-2; unclear D gene. DNA of the CDR3: TGTGCCAGCAGCAATCAGGCCCTCAACTATGGCTACACCTTC. Its translation: CASSNQALNYGYTF.